This TCR beta chain was sequenced for a study of cytotoxic CD8 clonotypes in ibrutinib-treated CLL. Trimming removed 4 bases at V and 2 bases at J, with 9 bases between. The CDR3 totals 14 residues. Germline values: CDR1 MNHEY, CDR2 SMNVEV (reference sequence). Whole-study results and caveats: Samples were collected at differing times from sustained-remission and progressing patients. The clonality rise at ibrutinib response reflected private clonotype expansion.

Using immunoSEQ multiplex PCR, the repertoire was profiled, and TCRdb retains in-frame clones only, with some absent. This table holds roughly 150,000 clones, 70% to 90% found once. Notes on this clone: Its antigen remains unknown.

The rearrangement links TRBV27 to TRBJ2-1; D uncertain. The sequence was collected from a human donor with chronic lymphocytic leukemia. The sequencing here drew on PBMCs, taken at disease progression, from a patient treated with ibrutinib. The DNA of the CDR3 is TGTGCCAGCAGTTCTACGACGACCTACAATGAGCAGTTCTTC. This encodes CASSSTTTYNEQFF.